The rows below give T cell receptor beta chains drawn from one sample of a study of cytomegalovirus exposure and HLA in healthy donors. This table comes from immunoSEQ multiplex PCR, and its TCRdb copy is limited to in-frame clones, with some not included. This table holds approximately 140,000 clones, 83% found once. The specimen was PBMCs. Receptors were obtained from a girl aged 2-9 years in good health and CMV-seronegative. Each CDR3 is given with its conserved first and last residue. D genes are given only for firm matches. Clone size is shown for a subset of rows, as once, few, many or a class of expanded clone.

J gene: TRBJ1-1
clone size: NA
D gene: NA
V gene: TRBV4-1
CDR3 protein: CASSHHRGAFF
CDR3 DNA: TGCGCCAGCAGCCATCACCGGGGGGCTTTCTTT

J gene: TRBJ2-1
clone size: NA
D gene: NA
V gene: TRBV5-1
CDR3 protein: CASSLEGVEQFF
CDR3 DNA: TGCGCCAGCAGCTTGGAAGGGGTTGAGCAGTTCTTC

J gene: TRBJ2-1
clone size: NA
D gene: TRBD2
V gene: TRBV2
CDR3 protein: CASSEAGSGIRYNEQFF
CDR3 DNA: TGTGCCAGCAGTGAAGCAGGTAGCGGGATTCGCTACAATGAGCAGTTCTTC

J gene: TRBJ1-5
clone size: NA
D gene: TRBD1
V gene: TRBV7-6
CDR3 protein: CASSLAGGSYSNQPQHF
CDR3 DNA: TGTGCCAGCAGCTTAGCAGGGGGCTCCTATAGCAATCAGCCCCAGCATTTT

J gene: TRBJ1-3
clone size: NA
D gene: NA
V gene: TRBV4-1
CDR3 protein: CASSQARVSGAGNTIYF
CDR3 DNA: TGCGCCAGCAGCCAGGCCAGGGTCTCTGGAGCTGGAAACACCATATATTTT

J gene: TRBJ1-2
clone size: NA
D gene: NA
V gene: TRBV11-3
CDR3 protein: CASSCLAGVGRAYGYTF
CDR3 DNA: TGTGCCAGCAGTTGTTTGGCAGGGGTTGGTCGGGCCTATGGCTACACCTTC

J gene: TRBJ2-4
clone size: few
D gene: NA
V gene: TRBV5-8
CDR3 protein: CASSLKGVRDIQYF
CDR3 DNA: TGTGCCAGCAGCTTGAAGGGAGTAAGGGACATTCAGTACTTC

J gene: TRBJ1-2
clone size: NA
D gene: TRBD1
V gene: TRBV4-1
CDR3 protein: CASSPLGTRQGSQNYGYTF
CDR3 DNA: TGCGCCAGCAGCCCCCTTGGGACGAGACAGGGGTCACAAAACTATGGCTACACCTTC

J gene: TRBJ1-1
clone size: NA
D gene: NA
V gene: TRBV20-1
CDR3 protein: CSARYTEAFF
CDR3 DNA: TGCAGTGCTCGGTACACTGAAGCTTTCTTT

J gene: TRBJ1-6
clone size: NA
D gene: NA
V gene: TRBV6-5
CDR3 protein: CASRASQGNNSPLHF
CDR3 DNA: TGTGCCAGCAGAGCTTCGCAGGGCAATAATTCACCCCTCCACTTT

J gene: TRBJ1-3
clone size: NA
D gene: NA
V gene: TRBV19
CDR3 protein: CASSIKGRTGNTIYF
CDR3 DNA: TGTGCCAGTAGTATTAAGGGGAGGACTGGAAACACCATATATTTT

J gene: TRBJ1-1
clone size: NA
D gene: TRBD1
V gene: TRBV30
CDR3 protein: CAWSGRGRFLPEAFF
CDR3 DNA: TGTGCCTGGAGTGGTAGGGGGCGTTTTCTTCCTGAAGCTTTCTTT

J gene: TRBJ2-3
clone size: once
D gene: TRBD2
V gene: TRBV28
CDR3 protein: CASRDYDTDTQYF
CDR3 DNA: TGTGCCAGCCGGGACTACGACACAGATACGCAGTATTTT

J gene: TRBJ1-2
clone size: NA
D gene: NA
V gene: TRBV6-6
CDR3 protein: CASSSGSNYGYTF
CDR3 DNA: TGTGCCAGCAGTTCCGGGAGTAACTATGGCTACACCTTC

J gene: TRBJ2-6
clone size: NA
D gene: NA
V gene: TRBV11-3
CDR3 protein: CASSLGGSNSGANVLTF
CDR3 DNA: TGTGCCAGCAGCTTAGGGGGCAGCAACTCTGGGGCCAACGTCCTGACTTTC

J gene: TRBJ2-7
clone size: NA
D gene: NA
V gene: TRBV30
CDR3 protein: CAWSVLRGVEQYF
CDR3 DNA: TGTGCCTGGAGTGTCCTGCGCGGGGTCGAGCAGTACTTC

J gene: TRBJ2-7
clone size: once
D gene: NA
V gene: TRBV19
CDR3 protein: CASRNRDEQYF
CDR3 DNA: TGTGCCAGTAGGAACAGGGACGAGCAGTACTTC

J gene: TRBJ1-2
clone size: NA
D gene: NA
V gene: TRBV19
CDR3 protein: CASRTEGYGYTF
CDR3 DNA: TGTGCCAGTCGGACAGAGGGCTATGGCTACACCTTC

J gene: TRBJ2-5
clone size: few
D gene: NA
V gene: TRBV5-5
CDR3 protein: CASSPPAGRETQYF
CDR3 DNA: TGTGCCAGCAGCCCCCCTGCGGGGCGGGAGACCCAGTACTTC

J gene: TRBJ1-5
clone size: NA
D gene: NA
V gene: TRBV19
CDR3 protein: CASRQGYQPQHF
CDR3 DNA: TGTGCCAGTAGACAGGGTTATCAGCCCCAGCATTTT

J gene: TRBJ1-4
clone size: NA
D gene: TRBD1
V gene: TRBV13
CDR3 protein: CASSLRQGDATNEKLFF
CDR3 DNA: TGTGCCAGCAGCTTAAGACAGGGGGATGCAACTAATGAAAAACTGTTTTTT

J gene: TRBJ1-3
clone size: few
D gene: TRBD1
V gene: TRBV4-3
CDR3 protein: CASSRDRAGNTIYF
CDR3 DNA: TGCGCCAGCAGCCGGGACAGGGCTGGAAACACCATATATTTT

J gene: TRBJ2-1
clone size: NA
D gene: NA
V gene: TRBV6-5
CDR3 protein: CASSSPMPQGNEQFF
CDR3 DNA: TGTGCCAGCAGTTCTCCAATGCCTCAGGGCAATGAGCAGTTCTTC

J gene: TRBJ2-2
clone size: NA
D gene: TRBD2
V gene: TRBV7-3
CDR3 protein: CASSLAGGPNTGELFF
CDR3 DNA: TGTGCCAGCAGCTTAGCGGGGGGGCCTAACACCGGGGAGCTGTTTTTT

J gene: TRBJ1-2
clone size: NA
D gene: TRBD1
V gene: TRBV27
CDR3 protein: CASSLTPDRGIGYTF
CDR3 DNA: TGTGCCAGCAGTTTAACGCCAGACAGGGGGATAGGCTACACCTTC

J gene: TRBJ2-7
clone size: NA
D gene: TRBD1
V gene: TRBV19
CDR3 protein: CASSYGGQAYEQYF
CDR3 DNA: TGTGCCAGTAGTTATGGAGGACAGGCCTACGAGCAGTACTTC

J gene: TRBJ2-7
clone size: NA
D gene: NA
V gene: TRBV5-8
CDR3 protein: CASSLGHRVPTSYEQYF
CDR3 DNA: TGTGCCAGCAGCTTGGGTCACAGGGTCCCTACGAGTTACGAGCAGTACTTC

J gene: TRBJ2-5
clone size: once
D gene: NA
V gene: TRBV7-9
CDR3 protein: CASSLDGGREETQYF
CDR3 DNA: TGTGCCAGCAGCCTCGATGGGGGCAGGGAAGAGACCCAGTACTTC

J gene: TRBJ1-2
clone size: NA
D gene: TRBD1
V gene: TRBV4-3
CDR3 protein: CASSHISGTGFNYGYTF
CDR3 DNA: TGCGCCAGCAGCCATATCTCGGGGACAGGGTTTAACTATGGCTACACCTTC

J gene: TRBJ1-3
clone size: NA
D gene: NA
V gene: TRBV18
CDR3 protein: CASSPVSSGNTIYF
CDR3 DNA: TGTGCCAGCTCACCGGTCAGTTCTGGAAACACCATATATTTT

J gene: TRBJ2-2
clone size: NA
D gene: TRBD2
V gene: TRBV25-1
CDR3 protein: CASSELAGGGNTGELFF
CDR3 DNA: TGTGCCAGCAGTGAACTAGCGGGAGGCGGAAACACCGGGGAGCTGTTTTTT

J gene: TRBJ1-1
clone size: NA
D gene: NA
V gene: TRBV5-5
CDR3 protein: CASSTGQNTEAFF
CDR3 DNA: TGTGCCAGCAGCACGGGACAGAACACTGAAGCTTTCTTT

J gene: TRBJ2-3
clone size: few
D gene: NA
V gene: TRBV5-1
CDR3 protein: CASSATRSQPDTQYF
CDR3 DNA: TGCGCCAGCAGCGCGACTAGATCCCAACCAGATACGCAGTATTTT

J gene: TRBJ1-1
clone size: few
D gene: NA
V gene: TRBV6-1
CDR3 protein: CASSDSENTEAFF
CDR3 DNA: TGTGCCAGCAGTGACTCAGAGAACACTGAAGCTTTCTTT

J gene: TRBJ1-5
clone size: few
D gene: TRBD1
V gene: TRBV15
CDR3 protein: CATSTQKQGALGNQPQHF
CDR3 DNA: TGTGCCACCAGCACACAGAAACAGGGGGCTCTGGGCAATCAGCCCCAGCATTTT

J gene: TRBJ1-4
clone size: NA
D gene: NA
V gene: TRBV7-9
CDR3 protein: CASSLGKGGTNEKLFF
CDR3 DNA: TGTGCCAGCAGCTTAGGGAAAGGGGGTACTAATGAAAAACTGTTTTTT

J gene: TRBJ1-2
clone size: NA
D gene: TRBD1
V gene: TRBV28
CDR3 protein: CASSLWTRQGETYGYTF
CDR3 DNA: TGTGCCAGCAGTTTATGGACAAGACAGGGGGAAACCTATGGCTACACCTTC

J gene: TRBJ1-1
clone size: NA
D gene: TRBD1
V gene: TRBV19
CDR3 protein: CASSTRDRGYTEAFF
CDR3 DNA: TGTGCCAGTAGCACAAGGGACAGGGGATACACTGAAGCTTTCTTT

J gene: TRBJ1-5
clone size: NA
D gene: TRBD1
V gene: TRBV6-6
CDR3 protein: CASSTGEYGNQPQHF
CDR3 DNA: TGTGCCAGCAGCACAGGGGAGTACGGCAATCAGCCCCAGCATTTT

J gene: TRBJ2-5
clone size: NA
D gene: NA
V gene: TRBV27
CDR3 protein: CASSLSSVQETQYF
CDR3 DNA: TGTGCCAGCAGTTTATCCTCGGTACAAGAGACCCAGTACTTC

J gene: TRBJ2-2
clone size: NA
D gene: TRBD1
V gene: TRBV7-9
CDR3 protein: CASSRGTGPPNTGELFF
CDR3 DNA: TGTGCCAGCAGCCGCGGGACAGGGCCACCGAACACCGGGGAGCTGTTTTTT

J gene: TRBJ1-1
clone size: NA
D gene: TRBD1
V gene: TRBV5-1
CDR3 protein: CASRPLMRGPEAFF
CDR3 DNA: TGCGCCAGCAGACCCTTAATGAGGGGGCCTGAAGCTTTCTTT

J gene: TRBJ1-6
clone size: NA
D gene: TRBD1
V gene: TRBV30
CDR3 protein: CAWSTSGTGLYSPLHF
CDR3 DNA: TGTGCCTGGAGCACTTCCGGGACAGGGCTGTATTCACCCCTCCACTTT